This T cell receptor beta chain was sequenced during a study of control samples from healthy donors and cancer patients. The CDR3 has 11 amino acids. Germline trimming cut 9 bases from V and 7 bases from J; bases unmatched to any gene: 1. Germline lookup yields CDR1 MGHDK and CDR2 SYGVNS. Sequenced by immunoSEQ multiplex PCR; TCRdb stores in-frame clones only, minus some. The sample lists 150,000 or so clones, about 90% seen once, with 2% to 2.5% in the top ten. The chain recombines TRBV25-1 with TRBJ2-1; 9 bases map to TRBD2. Material for sequencing was blood. This clonotype was obtained from a woman aged 45-60 years in good health. The CDR3 here is CASGLANEQFF. The CDR3 DNA sequence: TGTGCCAGTGGACTAGCGAATGAGCAGTTCTTC. The full variable domain, completed using reference TRBV25-1 and TRBJ2-1, is EADIYQTPRYLVIGTGKKITLECSQTMGHDKMYWYQQDPGMELHLIHYSYGVNSTEKGDLSSESTVSRIRTEHFPLTLESARPSHTSQYLCASGLANEQFFGPGTRLTVL.